This passage covers 19 T cell receptor beta chains from one sample sequenced in a study of beta chain features in type 1 diabetes. Expressed TCRB transcripts were sequenced because the isolated RNA had all been reverse transcribed beforehand. Sequencing used immunoSEQ multiplex PCR; TCRdb keeps in-frame clones, though not all of them. The sample gives fewer than 300,000 clones, roughly 20% of which show up once; 0.028% is in the top ten. These receptors lack a known antigen. Study outcomes and limitations: TCRB CDR3 length was moderately but significantly reduced in all four CD4+ subsets of Type 1 diabetes patients.

Material for sequencing was naive CD4+ T cells from blood. The origin of the receptors is a woman aged 40 to 50 with type 1 diabetes.

The CDR3 here is CASSLWWTALNTEAFF. CDR3 bases: TGTGCCAGCAGCTTGTGGTGGACAGCGCTGAACACTGAAGCTTTCTTT. The chain joins TRBV5-4 to TRBJ1-1; D possibly corresponds to TRBD1 (6 bases). The germline gives CDR1 SGHNT, CDR2 YYREEE (reference sequence). The CDR3 length is 16 residues. Trimming removed 1 base at V and 0 bases at J, with 13 bases between.

Only a few counts were recorded for this clone. V usage is TRBV7-2 and J usage is TRBJ2-5; 7 bases line up with TRBD2. The V gene end was trimmed by 4 bases and the J gene end by 2 bases; junction bases not matched to a gene: 4. The CDR3 is made up of 14 amino acids. CDR1 is SGHTA and CDR2 is FQGNSA in the germline V gene. The CDR3 DNA follows: TGTGCCAGCAGCTATTCGGGGGGACAAGAGACCCAGTACTTC. Translating it yields CASSYSGGQETQYF.

This clone was observed a few times. CDR3 region: CAWGMGGYDEQYF. DNA for the CDR3: TGTGCCTGGGGGATGGGGGGATACGACGAGCAGTACTTC. The chain has TRBV30 and TRBJ2-7, with D perhaps matching TRBD2 (6 bases). The ends were cut back, 5 bases at V and 5 bases at J, with 16 bases in the middle. In germline, CDR1 is GTSNPN, CDR2 SVGIG (reference sequence). The CDR3 consists of 13 residues. The full variable domain, rest sourced from reference TRBV30 and TRBJ2-7, is SQTIHQWPATLVQPVGSPLSLECTVEGTSNPNLYWYRQAAGRGLQLLFYSVGIGQISSEVPQNLSASRPQDRQFILSSKKLLLSDSGFYLCAWGMGGYDEQYFGPGTRLTVT.

This clone was recorded a few times. The rearrangement joins TRBV30 to TRBJ2-1, with 13 bases aligning to TRBD2. Trimming took 4 bases from V and 6 from J; bases not matched to a gene: 9. CDR3 size: 16 residues. Germline assignment: CDR1 GTSNPN and CDR2 SVGIG (reference sequence). The CDR3 protein is CAWTPGLAGRVNEQFF. The CDR3 region has the DNA TGTGCCTGGACCCCGGGACTAGCGGGGCGGGTCAATGAGCAGTTCTTC. Together with reference TRBV30 and TRBJ2-1, the CDR3 gives the full variable domain: SQTIHQWPATLVQPVGSPLSLECTVEGTSNPNLYWYRQAAGRGLQLLFYSVGIGQISSEVPQNLSASRPQDRQFILSSKKLLLSDSGFYLCAWTPGLAGRVNEQFFGPGTRLTVL.

The rearrangement links TRBV18 to TRBJ2-5; 9 bases align to TRBD1. The CDR3 is made up of 14 amino acids. V lost 3 bases, J lost 6 bases, and 5 bases stayed unmatched. CDR1 is KGHSH and CDR2 is LQKENI in the germline V gene. The CDR3 loop reads CASSPPGTGKTQYF. The CDR3 bases are TGTGCCAGCTCACCGCCTGGGACAGGGAAGACCCAGTACTTC.

This chain uses TRBV6-5 with TRBJ2-7, with D unresolved. V lost 7 bases to trimming and J lost 6 bases, with 16 bases between them. There are 13 residues in the CDR3. In germline, CDR1 is MNHEY, CDR2 SVGAGI. CDR3 coding DNA: TGTGCCAGCACCCCGGCCACACCGGGCGAGCAGTACTTC. Its protein is CASTPATPGEQYF.

The rearrangement joins TRBV19 to TRBJ1-5, with no clear D. The germline CDR1 and CDR2 sequences are LNHDA and SQIVND (reference sequence). The CDR3 is 14 amino acids. Trimming pared 6 bases from V and 11 bases from J, leaving 20 bases between. The CDR3 spells CASSPNSFVEAQHF. The CDR3 DNA reads as TGTGCCAGTAGCCCGAACAGCTTTGTGGAGGCCCAGCATTTT.

The V call is TRBV29-1, the J call TRBJ1-2; a possible D gene is TRBD1 (5 bases). The V and J ends lost 5 bases and 3 bases respectively, with 10 bases between them. Germline V gene data show CDR1 as SQVTM and CDR2 as ANQGSEA. CDR3 length equals 12 residues. CDR3 sequence (DNA): TGCAGCGTTTTGAGACAGTACTATGGCTACACCTTC. It specifies CSVLRQYYGYTF.

Only a few counts were recorded for this clone. Different DNA sequences within this sample yield the same CDR3. V usage is TRBV28 and J usage is TRBJ2-5; TRBD1 matches at 8 bases. From germline, CDR1 is MDHEN and CDR2 SYDVKM. This CDR3 contains 13 residues. After removal of 4 bases from V and 5 bases from J, the junction contained 3 bases not matched to a gene. This chain's CDR3 is CASSSGQGETQYF. The DNA for the CDR3 is TGTGCCAGCAGTTCTGGACAGGGCGAGACCCAGTACTTC.

The chain employs TRBV19 and TRBJ2-1; 10 bases are a match to TRBD2. There are 16 residues in the CDR3. Germline values: CDR1 LNHDA, CDR2 SQIVND (reference sequence). J lost 5 bases, V lost 1 base, and 5 bases had no gene match. The chain's CDR3 is CASSIAPLAGDNEQFF. In nucleotides, the CDR3 is TGTGCCAGTAGTATAGCTCCCCTAGCGGGAGACAATGAGCAGTTCTTC.

The J gene is TRBJ2-2, the V gene TRBV2; the D is unclear. Trimming shortened V by 8 bases and J by 6 bases, and 4 bases separated the two germline ends. CDR1 is SNHLY and CDR2 is FYNNEI in the germline V gene. CDR3 size: 10 residues. The CDR3 DNA is TGTGCCAGCTCAGCCGGGGAGCTGTTTTTT. Translated, it gives CASSAGELFF.

The rearrangement uses TRBV28 and TRBJ2-1; the D is unclear. Germline V gene sequence: CDR1 MDHEN, CDR2 SYDVKM. V lost 5 bases, J lost 10 bases, and 18 bases lay in between. This CDR3 region has 14 residues. The CDR3 DNA follows: TGTGCCAGCAGTGTCGAAAGTCCGAATGGCGAGCAGTTCTTC. This sequence encodes CASSVESPNGEQFF.

There are a few counts of this clone. The chain couples TRBV7-2 to TRBJ2-3; D gene uncertain. In germline, CDR1 is SGHTA, CDR2 FQGNSA. V was trimmed by 2 bases and J by 2 bases, leaving 8 bases between them. There are 14 residues in the CDR3. The CDR3 nucleotides are TGTGCCAGCAGCTTACCGGAGTACACAGATACGCAGTATTTT. Amino acid sequence: CASSLPEYTDTQYF.

The V gene is TRBV11-1, the J gene TRBJ2-2, with TRBD2 identical over 8 bases. Germline V gene data show CDR1 as SGHAT and CDR2 as FQDESV (reference sequence). J gave up 4 bases and V 6 bases, and 16 bases lay outside the gene matches. This CDR3 is 18 amino acids long. The CDR3 is CASRPSGLSPRGTGELFF. CDR3 coding DNA: TGTGCCAGCAGACCTAGCGGGCTAAGCCCTCGAGGCACCGGGGAGCTGTTTTTT.

The chain joins TRBV5-6 to TRBJ2-7; D not resolved. Trimming removed 4 bases at V and 2 bases at J, with 10 bases between. The CDR3 is 13 amino acids. Germline values: CDR1 SGHDT, CDR2 YYEEEE. The DNA for the CDR3 is TGTGCCAGCAGCCGAGACGGAGCCTACGAGCAGTACTTC. Translating it yields CASSRDGAYEQYF.

The rearrangement joins TRBV27 to TRBJ1-1; TRBD1 matches at 8 bases. V shed 4 bases, J shed 5 bases, and the junction held 9 bases outside the gene matches. CDR1 and CDR2 from the germline V gene are MNHEY and SMNVEV (reference sequence). CDR3 length: 15 residues. CDR3: CASSSIRQGWTEAFF. The CDR3 coding sequence is TGTGCCAGCAGTTCAATCAGACAGGGGTGGACTGAAGCTTTCTTT.

The chain links TRBV28 to TRBJ1-2; a weak D match, TRBD1 (5 bases). Trimming pared 2 bases from V and 6 bases from J, leaving 7 bases between. The CDR3 has 12 amino acids. CDR1 is MDHEN, CDR2 SYDVKM, per germline. The CDR3 loop reads CASSLKGHGYTF. The DNA of the CDR3 is TGTGCCAGCAGTTTAAAGGGGCATGGCTACACCTTC.

This clone was found a few times. CDR3 nucleotides: TGTGCCAGCAGTTACAGGGGATCCACTGAAGCTTTCTTT. Translated, it gives CASSYRGSTEAFF. V usage is TRBV28 and J usage is TRBJ1-1, with 7 bases fitting TRBD1. Germline trimming cut 4 bases from V and 4 bases from J; bases unmatched to any gene: 3. Per the germline V gene, CDR1 is MDHEN and CDR2 is SYDVKM. This CDR3 region has 13 residues.

This clone was counted between two and nine times. This chain joins TRBV7-2 and TRBJ2-1; D perhaps matches TRBD1 (5 bases). The CDR3 is 14 amino acids. The germline V gene encodes CDR1 SGHTA and CDR2 FQGNSA. V dropped 1 base and J dropped 5 bases, with 9 bases sitting between them. CDR3 sequence: CASSLGRQNNEQFF. The CDR3 DNA reads TGTGCCAGCAGCTTAGGAAGACAGAACAATGAGCAGTTCTTC.